A selection of T cell receptor beta chains follows, all from one sample in a study of cytomegalovirus exposure and HLA in healthy donors. Clones were sequenced by immunoSEQ multiplex PCR, and TCRdb holds only the in-frame ones, with some missing. The sample holds some 90,000 clones; about two thirds are singletons and the top ten take 2.5% to 3%. Sequenced: PBMCs. The origin of the receptors is a man aged 45-60 years in good health and CMV-seronegative. Both conserved end residues are part of each CDR3.

v_call cdr3_aa
TRBV28 CASSSFGTGGYSPLHF
TRBV7-2 CASSLSGLRSNQPQHF
TRBV30 CATAGTGEQPQHF
TRBV7-9 CASSPDNNQPQHF
TRBV25-1 CASSECRRRTGRTEAFF
TRBV4-2 CASSQAGGYSGYTF
TRBV28 CASSVSGGAQPQHF
TRBV5-1 CASSVGQGWNTEAFF
TRBV18 CASSPWPEETQYF
TRBV7-2 CASSFSAGGPGEQYF
TRBV7-8 CASSLNVQPNYGYTF
TRBV19 CASSPWSVAEAFF
TRBV7-3 CASSLSEGGGYTF
TRBV5-1 CATQQGTNTEAFF
TRBV19 CASSARDRDLYTF
TRBV2 CASSLQGNGYTF
TRBV25-1 CASSAMGQGTGELFF